These T cell receptor beta chains were read from a single sample in a study of blood T cell repertoires in COVID-19. Profiled with immunoSEQ multiplex PCR; TCRdb holds only in-frame clones, not every one. Of about 35,000 clones in the sample, approximately 80% were seen once. Source material: peripheral blood. Receptors were obtained from a man aged 55 to 70 in a cohort sampled during active COVID-19. Both conserved end residues are part of each CDR3. A D gene is named only where the DNA matches it firmly. Rows may omit the clone size; those that give it use once, few, many or a size class.

>-|TRBV6-5|TRBJ2-5|-
TGTGCCAGCAGTCGCGGGGTAGGAGAGACCCAGTACTTC
CASSRGVGETQYF
>-|TRBV27|TRBJ2-2|-
TGTGCCAGCAGTTTCCTGGGGGCGTCCGGGGAGCTGTTTTTT
CASSFLGASGELFF
>-|TRBV5-1|TRBJ2-1|-
TGCGCCAGCAGCGTCCAGAATGAGCAGTTCTTC
CASSVQNEQFF
>-|TRBV10-1|TRBJ1-2|TRBD1
TGCGCCAGCAGTGCTGGAGGGGGCAGTGGCTACACCTTC
CASSAGGGSGYTF
>-|TRBV5-1|TRBJ1-1|-
TGCGCCAGCAGCTTGGCGGTACGGGGAAACACTGAAGCTTTCTTT
CASSLAVRGNTEAFF
>-|TRBV7-2|TRBJ1-3|-
TGTGCCAGCAGCCTCGGGAGCCTTAGCTCTGGAAACACCATATATTTT
CASSLGSLSSGNTIYF
>-|TRBV27|TRBJ2-7|-
TGTGCCAGCAGTTCGGACGAGCAGTACTTC
CASSSDEQYF
>-|TRBV28|TRBJ2-7|-
TGTGCCAGCAGGCGAGACGGGATCGAAGAGCAGTACTTC
CASRRDGIEEQYF
>-|TRBV5-6|TRBJ2-5|-
TGTGCCAGCAGCCTCGGAGGGAGGGAGACCCAGTACTTC
CASSLGGRETQYF
>-|TRBV27|TRBJ2-7|-
TGTGCCAGCAGTCGTGGACAGAGCTCCTACGAGCAGTACTTC
CASSRGQSSYEQYF
>-|TRBV11-2|TRBJ2-7|TRBD2
TGTGCCAGCAGTTATGGTTCGGGGGGCTACGAGCAGTACTTC
CASSYGSGGYEQYF
>once|TRBV27|TRBJ1-2|-
TGTGCCAGCAGTTTAAGGGCGGGCTATGGCTACACCTTC
CASSLRAGYGYTF
>-|TRBV5-4|TRBJ2-7|-
TGTGCCAGCAGCTTGTTGGTTAACAGGGTTGTTGACGAGCAGTACTTC
CASSLLVNRVVDEQYF
>-|TRBV13|TRBJ2-5|-
TGTGCCAGCAGCCCCACACGGGGGGCCCGGAGGACCCAGTACTTC
CASSPTRGARRTQYF
>once|TRBV19|TRBJ1-5|-
TGTGCCAGTAGTATATCAGGGGCTTTTCAGCCCCAGCATTTT
CASSISGAFQPQHF
>-|TRBV6-1|TRBJ1-6|TRBD1
TGTGCCAGCAGTGAAGCGCAGGGACAGGGTTACTCACCCCTCCACTTT
CASSEAQGQGYSPLHF
>-|TRBV15|TRBJ2-7|-
TGTGCCACCAGCAGAGATAGAGGCAGCTCCTACGAGCAGTACTTC
CATSRDRGSSYEQYF
>-|TRBV6-5|TRBJ1-5|-
TGTGCCAGCAGTTGGTCCGGGAATCAGCCCCAGCATTTT
CASSWSGNQPQHF
>-|TRBV28|TRBJ1-2|-
TGTGCCAGCTCCGACAGGCGCTATGGCTACACCTTC
CASSDRRYGYTF
>-|TRBV14|TRBJ2-3|TRBD1
TGTGCCAGCAGCCCGGGACAGACCCCCGATACGCAGTATTTT
CASSPGQTPDTQYF
>once|TRBV28|TRBJ1-2|TRBD1
TGTGCCAGCAGTCGACCGGGACAGGTTTACGGCTACACCTTC
CASSRPGQVYGYTF
>-|TRBV7-3|TRBJ1-1|TRBD1
TGTGCCAGCAGCTTAACGCCGCAGGGGGAGACTGAAGCTTTCTTT
CASSLTPQGETEAFF
>-|TRBV7-2|TRBJ1-2|TRBD1
TGTGCCAGCACCCGGGACAGGGGGAATGGCTACACCTTC
CASTRDRGNGYTF
>-|TRBV7-8|TRBJ1-4|TRBD1
TGTGCCAGCAGCCAAGGACAGGAGCCTTTTGCTGAAAAACTGTTTTTT
CASSQGQEPFAEKLFF
>-|TRBV28|TRBJ1-3|-
TGTGCCAGCAGTTTACCGTTGCCAGAAGGAAACACCATATATTTT
CASSLPLPEGNTIYF
>-|TRBV28|TRBJ1-1|-
TGTGCCAGCAGTTTCGGGGTGGTTTATGCTGAAGCTTTCTTT
CASSFGVVYAEAFF
>once|TRBV24-1|TRBJ2-3|-
TGTGCCACCAGTGTTGGAGCAGCAGATACGCAGTATTTT
CATSVGAADTQYF
>-|TRBV7-9|TRBJ2-2|-
TGTGCCAGCAGCTTTTTCCGGGTCCTAGACACCGGGGAGCTGTTTTTT
CASSFFRVLDTGELFF
>once|TRBV14|TRBJ2-7|-
TGTGCCAGCAGTCAAGCGTTTACAGGACCGCTCTACGAGCAGTACTTC
CASSQAFTGPLYEQYF
>-|TRBV5-1|TRBJ2-6|-
TGCGCCAGCAGCTTGGGAGGGGGCTCTGGGGCCAACGTCCTGACTTTC
CASSLGGGSGANVLTF
>-|TRBV25-1|TRBJ2-2|-
TGTGCCAGCAGTCAAGGGTGGGGGCTCGGGGAGCTGTTTTTT
CASSQGWGLGELFF
>-|TRBV5-1|TRBJ2-1|TRBD2
TGCGCCAGCAGCTTGAGGGTAGCGGGAGGATCAGATGAGCAGTTCTTC
CASSLRVAGGSDEQFF
>-|TRBV28|TRBJ2-5|TRBD1
TGTGCCAGCAGTAAAGGGGGACAGCAAGAGACCCAGTACTTC
CASSKGGQQETQYF
>-|TRBV3-1/TRBV3-2|TRBJ2-7|-
TGTGCCAGCAGCTTCACAGGGAGCGGGATCAACTCCTACGAGCAGTACTTC
CASSFTGSGINSYEQYF
>once|TRBV11-3|TRBJ1-1|-
TGTGCCAGCAGCTTAGAAGGGGGTATAAGCACTGAAGCTTTCTTT
CASSLEGGISTEAFF
>few|TRBV6-6|TRBJ2-5|-
TGTGCCAGCAGTCAGGCTAGTGCTCTGGAGACCCAGTACTTC
CASSQASALETQYF
>-|TRBV3-1/TRBV3-2|TRBJ2-7|TRBD2
TGTGCCAGCAGCCAAGACCCCCAAAGCGGGAGTTGGGAGCAGTACTTC
CASSQDPQSGSWEQYF
>-|TRBV5-1|TRBJ1-3|-
TGCGCCAGCAGCCCGGCGGGGACGGAGGTTAACACCATATATTTT
CASSPAGTEVNTIYF
>-|TRBV3-1/TRBV3-2|TRBJ1-4|-
TGTGCCAGCAGCCAAGTAACAGGGAATGAAAAACTGTTTTTT
CASSQVTGNEKLFF
>-|TRBV6-5|TRBJ2-5|TRBD2
TGTGCCAGCAGCTTGGGACTAGCGGGGAGGGAGACCCAGTACTTC
CASSLGLAGRETQYF
>-|TRBV9|TRBJ2-1|-
TGTGCCAGCAGCGTAGGCACAGTTAATATTCAGTTCTTC
CASSVGTVNIQFF
>-|TRBV2|TRBJ2-1|-
TGTGCCAGCGGTACAGGGATCTCCTACAATGAGCAGTTCTTC
CASGTGISYNEQFF
>-|TRBV4-3|TRBJ2-1|-
TGCGCCAGCAGCCAGGGAAGGGGTCAGGGGAACAATGAGCAGTTCTTC
CASSQGRGQGNNEQFF
>-|TRBV19|TRBJ2-1|TRBD1
TGTGCCAGTAGTGTAGAGCGGGACAGGGGCGGGAATGAGCAGTTCTTC
CASSVERDRGGNEQFF
>few|TRBV11-2|TRBJ2-7|TRBD1
TGTGCCAGCAGCTTGGGGACAGGCTACGAGCAGTACTTC
CASSLGTGYEQYF
>-|TRBV5-8|TRBJ2-3|-
TGTGCCAGCAGCTTGAGGTACCCAGAGACGTTGGGCGATACGCAGTATTTT
CASSLRYPETLGDTQYF
>-|TRBV5-1|TRBJ2-5|-
TGCGCCAGCAGCTTGGTCGGGGGGCTAGCAGGTGGAGAGACCCAGTACTTC
CASSLVGGLAGGETQYF
>-|TRBV7-2|TRBJ2-4|TRBD1
TGTGCCAGCAGCTTAGGTGACAGGGAGTACTTC
CASSLGDREYF
>-|TRBV10-1|TRBJ2-2|TRBD1
TGCGCCAGCAGTCAGGGACAGGGGGTGAACACCGGGGAGCTGTTTTTT
CASSQGQGVNTGELFF
>-|TRBV11-3|TRBJ2-5|-
TGTGCCAGCAGCTTAAATGGCAACCAAGAGACCCAGTACTTC
CASSLNGNQETQYF